The sequence of this TCR beta chain was determined in a study of shared clonotypes between healthy human individuals. Study at large: Each donor had three CD4 naive, three CD4 memory, two CD8 naive and one CD8 memory plate.

Comment on this clone: Its specificity is not known. At one end the junction does not follow the germline gene, possibly because of a read error. Within the sample, other DNA sequences also encode this same CDR3.

The CDR3 is 13 residues long. Looked up from germline, CDR1 is SEHNR and CDR2 is FQNEAQ (reference sequence). Study-level results: The four-donor shared clonotypes exceeded non-shared clonotypes in generation probability, with non-shared ones scoring lower.

CD8 cells regarded as naive lacked CD45RO, were positively chosen for CCR7, and omitted terminally differentiated effector memory CD45RA+ cells. Each donor was a Caucasian adult residing in Nashville, Tennessee. Researchers divided each subset's genomic DNA evenly across several immunoSEQ plates. Some clones are missing from TCRdb's copy, which holds only in-frame ones; the method was immunoSEQ multiplex PCR. The sample contains approximately 600,000 clones, 85% to 95% of which appear only once. V gene TRBV7-9 combines with J gene TRBJ2-7; 7 bases align to TRBD2. The receptor's source is a woman under 40 in good health. Sequenced: naive CD8+ T cells sorted from blood. CDR3 protein: CASSLAEAYEQYF. DNA for the CDR3: TGTGCCAGCAGCCTAGCGGAGGCTTACGAGCAGTACTTC.